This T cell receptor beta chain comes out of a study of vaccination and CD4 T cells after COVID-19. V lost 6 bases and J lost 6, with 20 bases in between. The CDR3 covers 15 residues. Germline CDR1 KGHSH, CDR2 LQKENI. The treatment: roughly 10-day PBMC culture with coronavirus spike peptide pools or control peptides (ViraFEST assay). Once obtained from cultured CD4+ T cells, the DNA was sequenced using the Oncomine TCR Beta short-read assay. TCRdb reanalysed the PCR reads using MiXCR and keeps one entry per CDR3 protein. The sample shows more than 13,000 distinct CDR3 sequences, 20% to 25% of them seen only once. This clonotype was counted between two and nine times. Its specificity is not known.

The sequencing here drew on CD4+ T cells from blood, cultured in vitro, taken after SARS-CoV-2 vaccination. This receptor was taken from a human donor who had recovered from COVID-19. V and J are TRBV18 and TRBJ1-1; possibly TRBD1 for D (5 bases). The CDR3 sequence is CASSPTRGQGAEAFF. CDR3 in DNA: TGTGCCAGCTCCCCAACCCGGGGTCAGGGCGCTGAAGCTTTCTTT.